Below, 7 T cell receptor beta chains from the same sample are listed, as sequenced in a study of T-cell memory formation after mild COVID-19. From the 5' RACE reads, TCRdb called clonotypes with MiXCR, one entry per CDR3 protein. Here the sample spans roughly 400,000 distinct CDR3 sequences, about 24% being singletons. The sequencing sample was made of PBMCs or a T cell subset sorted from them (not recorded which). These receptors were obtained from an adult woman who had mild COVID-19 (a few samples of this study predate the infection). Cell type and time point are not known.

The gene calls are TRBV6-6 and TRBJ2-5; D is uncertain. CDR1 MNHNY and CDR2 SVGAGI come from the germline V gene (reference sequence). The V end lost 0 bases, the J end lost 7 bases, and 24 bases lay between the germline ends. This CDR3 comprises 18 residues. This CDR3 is CASSYSIFSTSVLGTQYF. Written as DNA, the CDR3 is TGTGCCAGCAGTTACTCCATCTTTTCGACCTCCGTGCTAGGGACCCAGTACTTC.

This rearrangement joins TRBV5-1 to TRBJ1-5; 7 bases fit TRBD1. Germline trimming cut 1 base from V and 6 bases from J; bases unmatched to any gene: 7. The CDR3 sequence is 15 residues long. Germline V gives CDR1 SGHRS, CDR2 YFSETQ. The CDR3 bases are TGCGCCAGCAGCTTGACAGGGGTTCAGGGTCAGCCCCAGCATTTT. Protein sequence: CASSLTGVQGQPQHF.

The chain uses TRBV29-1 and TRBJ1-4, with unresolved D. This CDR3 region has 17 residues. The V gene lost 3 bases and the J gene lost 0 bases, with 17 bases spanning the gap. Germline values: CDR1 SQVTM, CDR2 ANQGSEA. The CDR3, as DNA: TGCAGCGTTGATGAACCCCCGACGGAACCAACTAATGAAAAACTGTTTTTT. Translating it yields CSVDEPPTEPTNEKLFF.

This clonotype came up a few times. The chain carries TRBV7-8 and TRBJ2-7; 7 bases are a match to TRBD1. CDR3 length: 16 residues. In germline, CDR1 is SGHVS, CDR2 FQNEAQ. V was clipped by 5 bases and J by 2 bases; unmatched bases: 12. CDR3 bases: TGTGCCAGCAGCGCCCGGCGAGGGGACAGCCCCTACGAGCAGTACTTC. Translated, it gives CASSARRGDSPYEQYF.

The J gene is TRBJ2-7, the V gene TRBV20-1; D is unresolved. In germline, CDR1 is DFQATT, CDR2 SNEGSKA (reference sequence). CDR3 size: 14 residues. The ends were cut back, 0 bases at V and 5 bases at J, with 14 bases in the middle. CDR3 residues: CSARDQLGYDEQYF. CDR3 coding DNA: TGCAGTGCTAGAGATCAGCTAGGTTACGACGAGCAGTACTTC.

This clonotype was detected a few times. The CDR3 is CASSAGLADSTDTQYF. The DNA of the CDR3 is TGCGCCAGCAGCGCGGGACTAGCGGATTCCACAGATACGCAGTATTTT. The chain carries TRBV5-1 and TRBJ2-3, with 11 bases that match TRBD2. The V gene end was trimmed by 4 bases and the J gene end by 2 bases; junction bases not matched to a gene: 6. This CDR3 has 16 residues. Germline CDR1 and CDR2: SGHRS and YFSETQ.

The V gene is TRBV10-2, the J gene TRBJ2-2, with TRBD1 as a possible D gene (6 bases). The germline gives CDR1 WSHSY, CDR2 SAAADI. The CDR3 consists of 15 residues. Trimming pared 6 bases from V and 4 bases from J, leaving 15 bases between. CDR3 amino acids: CASSTLTGFTGELFF. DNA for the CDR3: TGCGCCAGCAGCACCTTGACAGGCTTCACCGGGGAGCTGTTTTTT.